The source of this T cell receptor (beta chain) is a study of shared clonotypes between healthy human individuals. Study-wide findings and caveats: A reduction in generation probabilities was seen for non-shared clonotypes relative to those shared by all four donors. On the whole, naive subsets had larger estimated richness than memory subsets had. Between four donors, naive CD4 clonotypes were shared at a level of about 5%.

As to this clone: Its antigen is not known.

On sorted subsets, replicate PCRs used approximately 190 ng DNA, or 25,000 to 35,000 T cell genomes. Profiled with immunoSEQ multiplex PCR; TCRdb holds only in-frame clones, not every one. The sample yields 1.6 million or so clones, approximately 98.5% seen once. CDR1 is ENHRY and CDR2 is SYGVKD in the germline V gene. Trimming shortened V by 6 bases and J by 2 bases, and 6 bases separated the two germline ends. This CDR3 comprises 12 residues. The V and J genes are TRBV10-3 and TRBJ2-3; D call uncertain. The sequence derives from a man younger than 40 in good health. The sample was naive CD4+ T cells sorted from blood. Subset of the sample: CD45RA+ positively selected. The CDR3 bases are TGTGCCATCAGCCCTTACACAGATACGCAGTATTTT. Protein: CAISPYTDTQYF.